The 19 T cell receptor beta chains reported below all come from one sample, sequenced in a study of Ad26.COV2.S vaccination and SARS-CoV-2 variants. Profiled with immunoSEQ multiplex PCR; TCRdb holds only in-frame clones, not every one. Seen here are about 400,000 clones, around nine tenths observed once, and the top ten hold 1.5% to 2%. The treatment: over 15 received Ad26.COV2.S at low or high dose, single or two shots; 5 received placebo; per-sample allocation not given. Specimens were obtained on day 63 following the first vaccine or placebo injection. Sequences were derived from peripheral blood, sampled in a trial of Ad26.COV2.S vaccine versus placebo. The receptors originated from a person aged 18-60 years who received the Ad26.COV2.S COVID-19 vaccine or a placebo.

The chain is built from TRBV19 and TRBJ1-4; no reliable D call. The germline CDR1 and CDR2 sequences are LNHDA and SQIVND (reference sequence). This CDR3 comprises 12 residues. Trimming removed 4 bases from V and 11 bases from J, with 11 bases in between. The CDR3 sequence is CASSSERRKLFF. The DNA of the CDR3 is TGTGCCAGTAGTAGCGAGAGAAGGAAACTGTTTTTT.

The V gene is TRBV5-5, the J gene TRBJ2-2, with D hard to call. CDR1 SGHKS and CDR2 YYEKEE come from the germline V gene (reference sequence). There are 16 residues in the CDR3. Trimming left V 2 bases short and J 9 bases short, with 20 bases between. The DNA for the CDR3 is TGTGCCAGCAGCTTAGGGCAAGGCTTCGGGTCCCGGGAGCTGTTTTTT. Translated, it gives CASSLGQGFGSRELFF. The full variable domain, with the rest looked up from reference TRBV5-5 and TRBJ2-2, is DAGVTQSPTHLIKTRGQQVTLRCSPISGHKSVSWYQQVLGQGPQFIFQYYEKEERGRGNFPDRFSARQFPNYSSELNVNALLLGDSALYLCASSLGQGFGSRELFFGEGSRLTVL.

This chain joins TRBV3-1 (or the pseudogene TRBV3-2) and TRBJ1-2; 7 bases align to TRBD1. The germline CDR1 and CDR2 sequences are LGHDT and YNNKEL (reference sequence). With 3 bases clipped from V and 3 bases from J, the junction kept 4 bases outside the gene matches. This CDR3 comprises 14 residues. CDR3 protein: CASSQVDRDYGYTF. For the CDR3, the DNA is TGTGCCAGCAGCCAGGTCGACAGGGACTATGGCTACACCTTC.

This CDR3 reads CASRRQGGTDTQYF. CDR3 nucleotide sequence: TGTGCCAGCAGGCGACAGGGGGGGACAGATACGCAGTATTTT. J is TRBJ2-3 and V is TRBV5-6; 9 nucleotides agree with TRBD1. After removal of 5 bases from V and 3 bases from J, the junction contained 4 bases not matched to a gene. The length of the CDR3 is 14 residues. Germline assignment: CDR1 SGHDT and CDR2 YYEEEE.

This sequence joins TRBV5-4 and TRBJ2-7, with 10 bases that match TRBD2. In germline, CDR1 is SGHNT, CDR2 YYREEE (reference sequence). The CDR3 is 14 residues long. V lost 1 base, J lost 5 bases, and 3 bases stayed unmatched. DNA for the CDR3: TGTGCCAGCAGCTTGCAAGCGGGAGGGGACGAGCAGTACTTC. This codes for CASSLQAGGDEQYF.

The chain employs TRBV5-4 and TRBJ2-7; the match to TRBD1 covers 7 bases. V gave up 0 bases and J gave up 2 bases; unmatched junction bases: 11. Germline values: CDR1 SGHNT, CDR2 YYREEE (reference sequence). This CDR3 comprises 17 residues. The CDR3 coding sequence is TGTGCCAGCAGCTTGGGGGTACGGGACAGAAGTACCTACGAGCAGTACTTC. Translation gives CASSLGVRDRSTYEQYF.

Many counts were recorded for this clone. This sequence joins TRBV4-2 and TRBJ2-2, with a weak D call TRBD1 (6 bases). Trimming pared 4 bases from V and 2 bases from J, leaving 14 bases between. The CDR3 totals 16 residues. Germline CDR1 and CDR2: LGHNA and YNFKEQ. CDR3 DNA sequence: TGTGCCAGCAGCCGCCTAGGACAGACAAACACCGGGGAGCTGTTTTTT. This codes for CASSRLGQTNTGELFF.

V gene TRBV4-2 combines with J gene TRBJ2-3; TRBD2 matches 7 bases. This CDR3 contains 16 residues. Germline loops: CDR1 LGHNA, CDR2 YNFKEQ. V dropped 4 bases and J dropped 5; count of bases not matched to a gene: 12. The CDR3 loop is CASSRLLAESGDTQYF. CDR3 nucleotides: TGTGCCAGCAGCCGCCTTCTAGCGGAAAGTGGAGATACGCAGTATTTT.

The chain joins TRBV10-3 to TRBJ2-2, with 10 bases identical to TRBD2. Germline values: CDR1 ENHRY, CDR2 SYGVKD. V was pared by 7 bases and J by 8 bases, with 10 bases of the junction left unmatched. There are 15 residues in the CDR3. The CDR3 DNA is TGTGCCATCAATCGAAGCGGGAGGGCCTCGGGGGAGCTGTTTTTT. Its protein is CAINRSGRASGELFF.

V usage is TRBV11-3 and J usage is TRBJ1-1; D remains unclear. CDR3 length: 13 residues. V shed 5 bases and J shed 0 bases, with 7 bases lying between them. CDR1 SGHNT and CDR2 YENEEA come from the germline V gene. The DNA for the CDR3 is TGTGCCAGCAGCCAGACCCTGAACACTGAAGCTTTCTTT. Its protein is CASSQTLNTEAFF.

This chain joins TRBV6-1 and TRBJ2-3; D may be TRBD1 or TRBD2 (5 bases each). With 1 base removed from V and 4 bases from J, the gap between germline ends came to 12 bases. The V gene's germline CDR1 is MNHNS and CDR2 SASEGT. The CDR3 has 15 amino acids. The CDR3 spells CASSEGGTTSDTQYF. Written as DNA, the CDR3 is TGTGCCAGCAGTGAAGGTGGGACCACGTCAGATACGCAGTATTTT.

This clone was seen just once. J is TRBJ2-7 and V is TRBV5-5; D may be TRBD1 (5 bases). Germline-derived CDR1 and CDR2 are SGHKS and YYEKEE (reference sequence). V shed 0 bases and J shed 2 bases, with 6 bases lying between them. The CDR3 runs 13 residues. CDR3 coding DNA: TGTGCCAGCAGCTTGGGCAGGGCCTACGAGCAGTACTTC. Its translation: CASSLGRAYEQYF. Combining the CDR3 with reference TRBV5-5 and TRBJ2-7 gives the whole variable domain DAGVTQSPTHLIKTRGQQVTLRCSPISGHKSVSWYQQVLGQGPQFIFQYYEKEERGRGNFPDRFSARQFPNYSSELNVNALLLGDSALYLCASSLGRAYEQYFGPGTRLTVT.

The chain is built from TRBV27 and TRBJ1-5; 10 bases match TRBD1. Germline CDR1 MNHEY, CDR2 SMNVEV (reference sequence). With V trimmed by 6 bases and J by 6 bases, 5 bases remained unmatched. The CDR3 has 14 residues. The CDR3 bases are TGTGCCAGCAGCGCGACAGGGGGCGGTCAGCCCCAGCATTTT. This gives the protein CASSATGGGQPQHF.

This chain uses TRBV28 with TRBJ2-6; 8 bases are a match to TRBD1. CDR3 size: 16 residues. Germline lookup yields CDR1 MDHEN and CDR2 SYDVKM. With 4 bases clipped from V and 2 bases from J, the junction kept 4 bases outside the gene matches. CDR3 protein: CASSSADRAGANVLTF. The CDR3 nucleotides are TGTGCCAGCAGTTCCGCGGACAGGGCTGGGGCCAACGTCCTGACTTTC.

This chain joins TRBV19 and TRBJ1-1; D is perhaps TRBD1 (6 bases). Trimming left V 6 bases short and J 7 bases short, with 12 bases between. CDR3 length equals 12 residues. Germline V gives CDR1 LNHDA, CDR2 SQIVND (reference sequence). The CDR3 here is CASSTLQGEAFF. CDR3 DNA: TGTGCCAGTAGCACACTACAGGGTGAAGCTTTCTTT. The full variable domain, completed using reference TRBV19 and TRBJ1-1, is DGGITQSPKYLFRKEGQNVTLSCEQNLNHDAMYWYRQDPGQGLRLIYYSQIVNDFQKGDIAEGYSVSREKKESFPLTVTSAQKNPTAFYLCASSTLQGEAFFGQGTRLTVV.

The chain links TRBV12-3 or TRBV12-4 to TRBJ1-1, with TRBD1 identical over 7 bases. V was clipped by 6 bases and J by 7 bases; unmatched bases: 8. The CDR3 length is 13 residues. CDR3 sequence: CASSRSDRNEAFF. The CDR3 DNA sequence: TGTGCCAGCAGCCGATCGGACAGGAATGAAGCTTTCTTT.

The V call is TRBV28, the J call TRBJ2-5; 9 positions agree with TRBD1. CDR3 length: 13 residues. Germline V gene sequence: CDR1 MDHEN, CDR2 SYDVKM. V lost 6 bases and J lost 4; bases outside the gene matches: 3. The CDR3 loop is CASSGTGIETQYF. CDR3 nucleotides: TGTGCCAGCAGCGGGACAGGGATAGAGACCCAGTACTTC.

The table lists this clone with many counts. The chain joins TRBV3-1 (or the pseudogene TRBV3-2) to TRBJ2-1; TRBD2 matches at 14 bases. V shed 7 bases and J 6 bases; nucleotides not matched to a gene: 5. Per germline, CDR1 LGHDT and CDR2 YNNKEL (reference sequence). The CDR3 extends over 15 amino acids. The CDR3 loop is CASKYGTSGSNEQFF. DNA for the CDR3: TGTGCCAGCAAATACGGGACTAGCGGGAGCAATGAGCAGTTCTTC.

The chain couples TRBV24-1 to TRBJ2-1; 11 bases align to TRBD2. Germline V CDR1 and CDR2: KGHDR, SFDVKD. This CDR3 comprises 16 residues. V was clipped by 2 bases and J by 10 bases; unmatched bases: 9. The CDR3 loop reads CATSDSWLAGGVEQFF. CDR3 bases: TGTGCCACCAGTGATTCTTGGCTAGCGGGAGGCGTGGAGCAGTTCTTC.